A single sample is the source of the 18 T cell receptor beta chains below, sequenced in a study of T cells after somatic rescue of genetic block. TCRdb keeps only in-frame clones here, not all; method: immunoSEQ multiplex PCR. The repertoire consists of 15,000 or so clones, with roughly 71% occurring once and the leading ten covering about 30%. Material: peripheral blood mononuclear cells (PBMCs). The receptors were gathered from a man younger than 35.

V gene TRBV4-2 combines with J gene TRBJ2-4; D possibly corresponds to TRBD2 (5 bases). V lost 4 bases and J 0 bases, leaving 13 bases between the germline ends. This CDR3 spans 16 amino acids. Germline loops: CDR1 LGHNA, CDR2 YNFKEQ. The CDR3 region has the DNA TGTGCCAGCAGCCCGTTGGTAGGACTAGCCAAAAACATTCAGTACTTC. Amino acids: CASSPLVGLAKNIQYF.

The chain is built from TRBV4-2 and TRBJ2-5; TRBD1 agrees at 8 bases. The CDR3 loop spans 15 amino acids. Germline lookup yields CDR1 LGHNA and CDR2 YNFKEQ. Germline trimming cut 3 bases from V and 3 bases from J; bases unmatched to any gene: 6. The DNA for the CDR3 is TGTGCCAGCAGCCAGGATGACAGGGGAAAAGAGACCCAGTACTTC. This codes for CASSQDDRGKETQYF.

The chain has TRBV6-5 and TRBJ2-7; 10 bases map to TRBD1. Germline trimming cut 7 bases from V and 1 base from J; bases unmatched to any gene: 7. Germline V gene lookup returns CDR1 MNHEY and CDR2 SVGAGI. The CDR3 contains 15 residues. The DNA of the CDR3 is TGTGCCAGCAACCCGGGACAGGGGATATCCTACGAGCAGTACTTC. The encoded protein is CASNPGQGISYEQYF.

This sequence joins TRBV14 and TRBJ2-7, with D possibly matching TRBD1 (6 bases). This CDR3 region has 15 residues. Looked up from germline, CDR1 is SGHDN and CDR2 is FVKESK. Trimming removed 4 bases at V and 1 base at J, with 14 bases between. Here the CDR3 reads CASSLDRRGSYEQYF. The DNA for the CDR3 is TGTGCCAGCAGCCTGGACAGACGGGGTTCCTACGAGCAGTACTTC.

The chain joins TRBV7-2 to TRBJ2-1; no clear D gene. The CDR3 spans 16 residues. Per germline, CDR1 SGHTA and CDR2 FQGNSA. Trimming shortened V by 1 base and J by 6 bases, and 16 bases separated the two germline ends. The CDR3 region is CASSLDRYPLLNEQFF. CDR3 DNA: TGTGCCAGCAGCTTAGATAGGTACCCGCTCCTCAATGAGCAGTTCTTC.

V is TRBV5-5 and J is TRBJ2-7; 11 bases are shared with TRBD1. The ends lost 5 bases at V and 6 bases at J; junction bases unmatched: 4. The CDR3 is 13 amino acids. Germline values: CDR1 SGHKS, CDR2 YYEKEE (reference sequence). The CDR3 sequence: CASSPGTGGEQYF. The CDR3, as DNA: TGTGCCAGCAGTCCCGGGACAGGGGGCGAGCAGTACTTC.

The rearrangement joins TRBV5-4 to TRBJ2-7; D is perhaps TRBD2 (5 bases). CDR1 and CDR2 (germline): SGHNT, YYREEE (reference sequence). There are 11 residues in the CDR3. V lost 0 bases and J 7 bases, leaving 5 bases between the germline ends. CDR3 region: CASSLGREQYF. CDR3 bases: TGTGCCAGCAGCTTGGGGAGGGAGCAGTACTTC.

The genes are TRBV19 and TRBJ1-6, with TRBD1 matching 7 bases. The CDR3 contains 18 residues. Germline V lookup: CDR1 LNHDA, CDR2 SQIVND (reference sequence). V trimming: 6 bases; J trimming: 0 bases; junction bases outside the gene matches: 11. This CDR3 reads CASSRGVGRPSYNSPLHF. DNA for the CDR3: TGTGCCAGTAGCAGGGGGGTTGGAAGGCCCTCCTATAATTCACCCCTCCACTTT.

This clone is medium-sized within its sample. This rearrangement joins TRBV19 to TRBJ1-4; D is perhaps TRBD1 (5 bases). This CDR3 has 14 residues. From germline, CDR1 is LNHDA and CDR2 SQIVND (reference sequence). Trimming cost V 2 bases and J 5 bases, with 9 bases left between them. The CDR3 DNA follows: TGTGCCAGTAGTATAAGACAGTTCAATGAAAAACTGTTTTTT. It specifies CASSIRQFNEKLFF.

This rearrangement joins TRBV7-3 to TRBJ2-3; D is unresolved. The CDR3 extends over 14 amino acids. Germline CDR1 and CDR2: SGHTA and FQGTGA. Trimming left V 3 bases short and J 0 bases short, with 7 bases between. Written as DNA, the CDR3 is TGTGCCAGCAGCTTCGGGTACAGCACAGATACGCAGTATTTT. Translation: CASSFGYSTDTQYF.

The genes are TRBV25-1 and TRBJ2-1; 10 bases align to TRBD2. Germline V gene data show CDR1 as MGHDK and CDR2 as SYGVNS. With V trimmed by 3 bases and J by 0 bases, 5 bases remained unmatched. The CDR3 totals 17 residues. The CDR3 DNA reads as TGTGCCAGCAGTGATAGAGCGGGAGGGTTCTCCTACAATGAGCAGTTCTTC. Protein product: CASSDRAGGFSYNEQFF.

This chain connects TRBV28 to TRBJ2-2; 10 nucleotides line up with TRBD1. J was trimmed by 4 bases and V by 5 bases; bases with no gene match: 7. Germline CDR1 MDHEN, CDR2 SYDVKM. CDR3 length: 16 amino acids. The CDR3 is CASSDRGLRSTGELFF. CDR3 bases: TGTGCCAGCAGTGACAGGGGGCTCAGGTCCACCGGGGAGCTGTTTTTT.

The CDR3 here is CASSLVGRYEQYF. The CDR3 nucleotides are TGTGCCAGCAGTTTGGTCGGCAGGTACGAGCAGTACTTC. The chain carries TRBV28 and TRBJ2-7; D is undetermined. With 3 bases removed from V and 4 bases from J, the gap between germline ends came to 10 bases. Germline V gene data show CDR1 as MDHEN and CDR2 as SYDVKM. This CDR3 is built from 13 residues.

The V call is TRBV6-5, the J call TRBJ2-7; no firm D call. The germline V gene encodes CDR1 MNHEY and CDR2 SVGAGI. With 6 bases removed from V and 4 bases from J, the gap between germline ends came to 16 bases. This CDR3 has 14 amino acids. CDR3 region: CASSSPEVRYEQYF. The CDR3, as DNA: TGTGCCAGCAGCTCCCCCGAAGTAAGGTACGAGCAGTACTTC.

V and J are TRBV19 and TRBJ1-6, with D unresolved. The CDR3 contains 13 residues. Germline assignment: CDR1 LNHDA and CDR2 SQIVND (reference sequence). The V and J ends lost 5 bases and 7 bases respectively, with 9 bases between them. For the CDR3, the DNA is TGTGCCAGTAGTTCGTGGAGCAATTCACCCCTCCACTTT. This codes for CASSSWSNSPLHF. Combining the CDR3 with reference TRBV19 and TRBJ1-6 gives the whole variable domain DGGITQSPKYLFRKEGQNVTLSCEQNLNHDAMYWYRQDPGQGLRLIYYSQIVNDFQKGDIAEGYSVSREKKESFPLTVTSAQKNPTAFYLCASSSWSNSPLHFGNGTRLTVT.

The chain carries TRBV10-3 and TRBJ2-3; 8 bases line up with TRBD1. V gave up 8 bases and J gave up 3 bases; unmatched junction bases: 4. There are 13 residues in the CDR3. Looked up from germline, CDR1 is ENHRY and CDR2 is SYGVKD. CDR3 nucleotides: TGTGCCATCTGGACAGGGAAAACAGATACGCAGTATTTT. Translating it yields CAIWTGKTDTQYF.

The chain is built from TRBV2 and TRBJ2-5; possible D gene TRBD1, 5 bases. The CDR3 totals 14 residues. Germline V gene sequence: CDR1 SNHLY, CDR2 FYNNEI. V lost 6 bases and J 1 base, leaving 12 bases between the germline ends. The DNA for the CDR3 is TGTGCCAGCAGCCTCGGACATCTCCAAGAGACCCAGTACTTC. Its translation is CASSLGHLQETQYF.

This clone is classed as medium-sized. This chain links TRBV7-9 with TRBJ1-4; a possible D gene is TRBD1 (6 bases). V was shortened by 3 bases and J by 5 bases, with 10 bases between the two germline ends. The CDR3 has 14 amino acids. CDR1 SEHNR and CDR2 FQNEAQ come from the germline V gene (reference sequence). The CDR3 DNA follows: TGTGCCAGCAGCTTCAGGACAGAGAATGAAAAACTGTTTTTT. Protein: CASSFRTENEKLFF.